This entry lists 24 T cell receptor beta chains sequenced from one sample in a study of blood T cell repertoires in COVID-19. Repertoires were generated with immunoSEQ multiplex PCR, while TCRdb's copy carries only in-frame clones and drops some. Counted here are tens of thousands of clones, 74% occurring once; the ten biggest clones make up 3% to 4.5%. Sequences were obtained from peripheral blood. Receptors originate from a man between 65 and 79 years old with COVID-19, enrolled during active disease.

The J gene is TRBJ1-1, the V gene TRBV4-3; 7 nucleotides agree with TRBD1. V trimming: 1 base; J trimming: 7 bases; junction bases outside the gene matches: 6. Germline loops: CDR1 LGHNA, CDR2 YSLEER. The CDR3 is 14 residues long. In DNA form, the CDR3 reads TGCGCCAGCAGCCAAGGGATAGGGGGCAGTGAAGCTTTCTTT. Translating it yields CASSQGIGGSEAFF.

The V call is TRBV6-2 or TRBV6-3, the J call TRBJ2-2; 12 nucleotides agree with TRBD2. V dropped 0 bases and J dropped 6; count of bases not matched to a gene: 2. Per germline, CDR1 MNHEY and CDR2 SVGEGT. The CDR3 extends over 16 amino acids. The CDR3 sequence is CASSYSASGRAGELFF. The CDR3 DNA reads as TGTGCCAGCAGTTACTCGGCTAGCGGGAGGGCCGGGGAGCTGTTTTTT.

This sequence joins TRBV11-1 and TRBJ1-5; 9 bases are shared with TRBD1. The CDR3 contains 13 residues. Germline V CDR1 and CDR2: SGHAT, FQDESV (reference sequence). V shed 5 bases and J 5 bases; nucleotides not matched to a gene: 1. The CDR3 loop reads CASSRDRDQPQHF. The CDR3 coding sequence is TGTGCCAGCAGCCGGGACAGGGATCAGCCCCAGCATTTT.

Ten or more counts support this clone. The chain employs TRBV5-1 and TRBJ1-6, with 11 bases lining up with TRBD1. The V segment lost 0 bases and the J segment 9 bases; nucleotides outside the gene matches: 8. This CDR3 has 17 residues. Germline CDR1 and CDR2: SGHRS and YFSETQ. For the CDR3, the DNA is TGCGCCAGCAGCTTGGGGACAGGGGGCGATGATTCTTCACCCCTCCACTTT. This translates into CASSLGTGGDDSSPLHF.

The V call is TRBV7-3, the J call TRBJ2-7; TRBD2 matches 7 bases. Germline trimming cut 5 bases from V and 0 bases from J; bases unmatched to any gene: 10. Germline V CDR1 and CDR2: SGHTA, FQGTGA. This CDR3 is built from 16 residues. CDR3: CASSVSRASGSYEQYF. The CDR3 nucleotides read TGTGCCAGCAGCGTCTCCAGGGCTAGCGGCTCCTACGAGCAGTACTTC.

The genes are TRBV7-3 and TRBJ2-1; 11 positions match TRBD2. The CDR3 has 15 amino acids. The V segment lost 4 bases and the J segment 9 bases; nucleotides outside the gene matches: 8. Germline V gene lookup returns CDR1 SGHTA and CDR2 FQGTGA. DNA of the CDR3: TGTGCCAGCAGCTCCTTAGCGGGAGGGCATGCTGAGCAGTTCTTC. Its protein is CASSSLAGGHAEQFF.

The chain has TRBV2 and TRBJ2-2; perhaps TRBD1 as D (5 bases). V was shortened by 3 bases and J by 8 bases, with 10 bases between the two germline ends. This CDR3 region has 13 residues. Germline loops: CDR1 SNHLY, CDR2 FYNNEI. The CDR3 loop is CASSEGRQGELFF. CDR3 nucleotide sequence: TGTGCCAGCAGTGAGGGAAGACAGGGGGAGCTGTTTTTT.

The genes are TRBV7-8 and TRBJ2-5, with a possible D match to TRBD1 (5 bases). V was clipped by 1 base and J by 4 bases, with 10 bases between them. The CDR3 is 14 amino acids. CDR1 SGHVS and CDR2 FQNEAQ come from the germline V gene. Written as DNA, the CDR3 is TGTGCCAGCAGCTTAGGGGCAGGGTTAGAGACCCAGTACTTC. Its protein product is CASSLGAGLETQYF.

J is TRBJ2-7 and V is TRBV7-2; D unclear. CDR1 is SGHTA and CDR2 is FQGNSA in the germline V gene. This CDR3 has 13 residues. V dropped 5 bases and J dropped 2 bases, with 10 bases sitting between them. CDR3 in amino acids: CASSPLPPYEQYF. CDR3 sequence (DNA): TGTGCCAGCAGCCCACTGCCCCCCTACGAGCAGTACTTC.

This clone was counted a single time. This chain links TRBV20-1 with TRBJ1-2, with 7 bases lining up with TRBD1. The CDR3 contains 11 residues. Trimming cost V 6 bases and J 5 bases; bases outside gene matches: 3. The V gene's germline CDR1 is DFQATT and CDR2 SNEGSKA (reference sequence). CDR3 sequence: CSALGQYGYTF. CDR3 DNA sequence: TGCAGTGCCCTGGGACAGTATGGCTACACCTTC.

This chain joins TRBV9 and TRBJ2-7; TRBD1 matches at 7 bases. V lost 4 bases to trimming and J lost 8 bases; unmatched junction nucleotides: 21. Per the germline V gene, CDR1 is SGDLS and CDR2 is YYNGEE. The CDR3 length is 17 residues. This CDR3 is CASSPSLRRGGSLQQYF. In DNA, the CDR3 is TGTGCCAGCAGCCCATCTCTGCGTCGAGGGGGCTCCCTCCAGCAGTACTTC.

CDR3 region: CASSLAPYSRQGRRNTEAFF. The CDR3 DNA reads as TGTGCCAGCAGCTTAGCCCCCTACTCCCGACAGGGAAGGAGGAACACTGAAGCTTTCTTT. V usage is TRBV7-2 and J usage is TRBJ1-1; TRBD1 matches at 7 bases. The junction had 17 bases not matched to a gene; V was cut back by 0 bases and J by 1 base. This CDR3 spans 20 amino acids. Germline CDR1 SGHTA, CDR2 FQGNSA. Full variable domain (rest looked up from reference TRBV7-2 and TRBJ1-1): GAGVSQSPSNKVTEKGKDVELRCDPISGHTALYWYRQSLGQGLEFLIYFQGNSAPDKSGLPSDRFSAERTGGSVSTLTIQRTQQEDSAVYLCASSLAPYSRQGRRNTEAFFGQGTRLTVV.

This sequence joins TRBV5-1 and TRBJ2-1; TRBD2 is a possible D gene (5 bases). Deletions cut 0 bases from V and 7 bases from J, with 17 bases between. Germline V lookup: CDR1 SGHRS, CDR2 YFSETQ. This CDR3 comprises 16 residues. The DNA for the CDR3 is TGCGCCAGCAGCTTGGCCACTAGGATTAGCGCGAATGAGCAGTTCTTC. Amino acid sequence: CASSLATRISANEQFF.

This chain connects TRBV6-6 to TRBJ1-1; the D gene is possibly TRBD1 (6 bases). The CDR3 runs 13 residues. The V gene lost 7 bases and the J gene lost 0 bases, with 9 bases spanning the gap. The germline gives CDR1 MNHNY, CDR2 SVGAGI (reference sequence). CDR3 DNA: TGTGCCAGCAACAGGGCCATGAACACTGAAGCTTTCTTT. This codes for CASNRAMNTEAFF.

The chain recombines TRBV9 with TRBJ2-1, with 7 bases fitting TRBD1. The CDR3 is 16 amino acids. The germline V gene encodes CDR1 SGDLS and CDR2 YYNGEE. V shed 2 bases, J shed 3 bases, and the junction held 8 bases outside the gene matches. The CDR3 nucleotides are TGTGCCAGCAGCGTGCACGACAGGGACCTCTACAATGAGCAGTTCTTC. This gives the protein CASSVHDRDLYNEQFF.

The chain uses TRBV27 and TRBJ2-1, with TRBD1 matching over 7 bases. The CDR3 sequence is 16 residues long. The germline gives CDR1 MNHEY, CDR2 SMNVEV (reference sequence). The V gene end was trimmed by 5 bases and the J gene end by 0 bases; junction bases not matched to a gene: 7. CDR3 sequence: CASSGYRGLSYNEQFF. In nucleotides, the CDR3 is TGTGCCAGCAGTGGGTACAGGGGCCTCTCCTACAATGAGCAGTTCTTC.

The chain links TRBV10-3 to TRBJ2-7, with TRBD2 identical over 8 bases. The CDR3 length is 13 residues. V trimming: 10 bases; J trimming: 5 bases; junction bases outside the gene matches: 10. Looked up from germline, CDR1 is ENHRY and CDR2 is SYGVKD. CDR3 region: CATSGTSSNEQYF. CDR3 DNA: TGTGCCACCTCCGGGACTAGTTCAAACGAGCAGTACTTC.

V is TRBV27 and J is TRBJ2-7; 10 nucleotides align to TRBD2. CDR1 and CDR2 (germline): MNHEY, SMNVEV (reference sequence). V trimming: 6 bases; J trimming: 5 bases; junction bases outside the gene matches: 4. CDR3 size: 13 residues. CDR3 nucleotides: TGTGCCAGCAGCGGGACTAGCGTTCACGAGCAGTACTTC. Protein: CASSGTSVHEQYF.

The rearrangement joins TRBV27 to TRBJ2-7, with TRBD1 matching 7 bases. Looked up from germline, CDR1 is MNHEY and CDR2 is SMNVEV (reference sequence). The V segment lost 2 bases and the J segment 3 bases; nucleotides outside the gene matches: 4. This CDR3 comprises 14 residues. CDR3 amino acids: CASSLAGTVYEQYF. As DNA, the CDR3 is TGTGCCAGCAGTTTAGCCGGGACAGTCTACGAGCAGTACTTC.

This clone is a singleton in its sample. The rearrangement uses TRBV6-5 and TRBJ1-5; D is undetermined. Trimming pared 6 bases from V and 0 bases from J, leaving 9 bases between. CDR3 length: 14 residues. The germline V gene encodes CDR1 MNHEY and CDR2 SVGAGI. This CDR3 is CASRDEDSNQPQHF. The CDR3 coding sequence is TGTGCCAGCAGGGATGAGGATAGCAATCAGCCCCAGCATTTT.

This clone was picked up one time. Other DNA sequences of this sample code for an identical CDR3. This chain connects TRBV7-8 to TRBJ2-1; D perhaps matches TRBD2 (6 bases). Trimming shortened V by 5 bases and J by 3 bases, and 11 bases separated the two germline ends. The CDR3 covers 14 residues. CDR1 and CDR2 from the germline V gene are SGHVS and FQNEAQ. Here the CDR3 reads CASSLRDFYNEQFF. In DNA, the CDR3 is TGTGCCAGCAGCCTCAGGGACTTCTACAATGAGCAGTTCTTC.

V and J are TRBV29-1 and TRBJ2-7, with 8 nucleotides matching TRBD2. Germline loops: CDR1 SQVTM, CDR2 ANQGSEA. The V gene end was trimmed by 7 bases and the J gene end by 0 bases; junction bases not matched to a gene: 8. The CDR3 is made up of 14 amino acids. This chain's CDR3 is CSAQTSGSSYEQYF. CDR3 nucleotides: TGCAGCGCCCAAACTAGCGGAAGCTCCTACGAGCAGTACTTC.

This rearrangement joins TRBV5-1 to TRBJ2-5, with TRBD2 identical over 11 bases. Germline CDR1 is SGHRS and CDR2 is YFSETQ. This CDR3 spans 16 amino acids. Trimming at V came to 4 bases and at J to 2 bases, leaving 7 bases not matched to a gene. The CDR3 region has the DNA TGCGCCAGCAGCCTTGTTTCTAGCGGGGGGCAAGAGACCCAGTACTTC. Its protein product is CASSLVSSGGQETQYF.

The chain combines TRBV5-5 with TRBJ1-4; D possibly corresponds to TRBD1 (5 bases). Looked up from germline, CDR1 is SGHKS and CDR2 is YYEKEE (reference sequence). This CDR3 is built from 15 residues. Trimming removed 2 bases at V and 0 bases at J, with 8 bases between. The CDR3 loop reads CASSLVRATNEKLFF. CDR3 bases: TGTGCCAGCAGCTTAGTCAGGGCAACTAATGAAAAACTGTTTTTT.